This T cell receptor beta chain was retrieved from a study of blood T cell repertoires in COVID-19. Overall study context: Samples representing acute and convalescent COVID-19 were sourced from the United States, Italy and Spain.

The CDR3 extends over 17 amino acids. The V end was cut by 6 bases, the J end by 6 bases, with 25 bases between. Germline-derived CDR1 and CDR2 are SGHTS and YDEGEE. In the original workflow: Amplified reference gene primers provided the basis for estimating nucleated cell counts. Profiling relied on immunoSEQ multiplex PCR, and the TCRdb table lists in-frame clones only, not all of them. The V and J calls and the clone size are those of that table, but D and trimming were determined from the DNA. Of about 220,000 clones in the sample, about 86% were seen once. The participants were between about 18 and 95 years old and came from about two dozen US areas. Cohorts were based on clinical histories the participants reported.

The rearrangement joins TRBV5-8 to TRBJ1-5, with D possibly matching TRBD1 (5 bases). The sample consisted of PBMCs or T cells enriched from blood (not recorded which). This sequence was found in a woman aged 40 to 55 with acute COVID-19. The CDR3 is CASIQSRGSGARQPQHF. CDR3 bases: TGTGCCAGCATTCAATCTCGGGGGTCCGGCGCGCGTCAGCCCCAGCATTTT.